This T cell receptor beta chain was profiled in a study of molecular identifiers for immune sequencing clone quantification. Study conclusions and caveats: Among effectors, clones above 20 RNA copies held over 97% of molecules; among naive cells, under 1%. The study reportedly detected spiked Jurkat TCR RNA from one cell among around 1 million naive cells.

TCRdb recomputed calls from the PCR reads with MiXCR, one row per CDR3 protein. Of approximately 590,000 distinct CDR3 sequences in the sample, about 25% were seen once. The ends were cut back, 0 bases at V and 0 bases at J, with 12 bases in the middle. Germline V CDR1 and CDR2: SGHDN, FVKESK. The CDR3 length is 16 residues. In this sample, this clonotype turned up many times. Its antigen is not known. The chain couples TRBV14 to TRBJ2-7, with D possibly being TRBD1 or TRBD2 (6 bases each). Sequencing used naive CD8+ T cells from blood, with Jurkat cell RNA spiked in. Subset indicated: FACS-sorted CD8+CD4-CCR7+CD45RA+ naive T cells. The TCR sequence derives from a human donor in good health. Some libraries in this study had Jurkat cell RNA spiked in. This chain's CDR3 is CASSQETGGFSYEQYF. The CDR3 DNA is TGTGCCAGCAGCCAAGAGACAGGAGGGTTCTCCTACGAGCAGTACTTC.